This T cell receptor (beta chain) was observed in a study of T cells in tumors and immune-related adverse events. CDR3 length: 16 residues. In germline, CDR1 is SEHNR, CDR2 FQNEAQ (reference sequence). Trimming cost V 0 bases and J 1 base; bases outside gene matches: 5. The method was immunoSEQ multiplex PCR; TCRdb's version includes in-frame clones alone and lacks a portion of them. The table shows about 20,000 clones, with around nine tenths occurring only once. This clone was detected a few times. The rearrangement links TRBV7-9 to TRBJ1-1; TRBD1 matches 7 bases. The material was lymph node tissue, obtained from a patient treated with anti-PD-1 therapy. The receptor was derived from a female donor with metastatic renal cell carcinoma. In DNA form, the CDR3 reads TGTGCCAGCAGCTTAGCGGGGGGACAGAGGAACACTGAAGCTTTCTTT. Encoded protein: CASSLAGGQRNTEAFF.